The text below deals with one T cell receptor beta chain. Antigen unknown. This sample was taken from a study of graft-versus-host responses after intestinal transplantation. For the study at large: Transplant types were multivisceral, liver-intestinal, or isolated intestinal. Every recipient underwent anti-thymocyte globulin induction, then tacrolimus and steroids for 3 to 4 years.

This CDR3 spans 18 amino acids. With 5 bases clipped from V and 0 bases from J, the junction kept 8 bases outside the gene matches. Germline V gene sequence: CDR1 SNHLY, CDR2 FYNNEI. Findings of the study overall: Patients who carried graft-donor T cell macrochimerism also had high graft-versus-host to host-versus-graft clonal ratios in their allografts. GvH clones surfaced in recipient marrow, some emerging earlier in ileum or blood.

Using immunoSEQ multiplex PCR, the repertoire was profiled, and TCRdb retains in-frame clones only, with some absent. Among approximately 120,000 clones listed, approximately 92% were seen once. This chain joins TRBV2 and TRBJ2-1; 12 positions match TRBD2. This material consisted of unstimulated CD4+ T cells sorted from spleen or lymph node cells, taken before intestinal transplant. This clonotype originated in a human donor who received an intestinal transplant. The CDR3 loop is CASSSTSGGPSSYNEQFF. The DNA for the CDR3 is TGTGCCAGCAGTTCGACTAGCGGGGGTCCTAGCTCCTACAATGAGCAGTTCTTC.